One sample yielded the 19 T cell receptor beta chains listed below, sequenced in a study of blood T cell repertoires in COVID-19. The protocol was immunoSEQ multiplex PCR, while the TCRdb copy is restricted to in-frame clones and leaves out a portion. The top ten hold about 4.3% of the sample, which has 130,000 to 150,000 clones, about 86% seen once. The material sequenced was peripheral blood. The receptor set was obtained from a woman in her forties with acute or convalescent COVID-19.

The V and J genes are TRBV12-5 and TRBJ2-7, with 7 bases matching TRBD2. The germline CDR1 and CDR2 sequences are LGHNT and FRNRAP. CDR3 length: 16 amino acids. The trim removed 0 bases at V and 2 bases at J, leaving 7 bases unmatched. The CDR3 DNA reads TGTGCTAGTGGTTTGGTACGGGGCGGGAGTCCCTACGAGCAGTACTTC. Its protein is CASGLVRGGSPYEQYF.

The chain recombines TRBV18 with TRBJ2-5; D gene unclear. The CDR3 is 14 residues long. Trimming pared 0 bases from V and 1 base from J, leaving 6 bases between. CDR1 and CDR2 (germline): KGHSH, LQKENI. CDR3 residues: CASSPPFVQETQYF. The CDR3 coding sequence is TGTGCCAGCTCACCACCGTTCGTCCAAGAGACCCAGTACTTC.

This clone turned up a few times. The CDR3 region is CASSQDPSGRASIAGELFF. CDR3 nucleotides: TGTGCCAGCAGCCAAGATCCTAGCGGGAGGGCCTCGATTGCCGGGGAGCTGTTTTTT. The V gene is TRBV3-1 (or the pseudogene TRBV3-2), the J gene TRBJ2-2; 12 nucleotides align to TRBD2. Germline V gene data show CDR1 as LGHDT and CDR2 as YNNKEL (reference sequence). Trimming at V came to 0 bases and at J to 6 bases, leaving 11 bases not matched to a gene. The CDR3 length is 19 residues.

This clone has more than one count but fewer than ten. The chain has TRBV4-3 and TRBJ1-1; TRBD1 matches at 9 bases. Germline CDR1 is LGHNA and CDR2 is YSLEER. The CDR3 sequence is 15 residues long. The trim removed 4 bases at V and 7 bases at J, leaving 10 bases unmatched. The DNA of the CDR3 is TGCGCCAGCAGCCCTGGCCGGGACAGGGTGTTTGAAGCTTTCTTT. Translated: CASSPGRDRVFEAFF.

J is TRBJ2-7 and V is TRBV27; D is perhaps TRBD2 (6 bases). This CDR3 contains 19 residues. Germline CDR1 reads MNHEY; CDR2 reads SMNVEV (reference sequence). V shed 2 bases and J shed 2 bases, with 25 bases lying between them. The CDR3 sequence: CASSLVGGLDSSSPYEQYF. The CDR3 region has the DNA TGTGCCAGCAGTTTAGTGGGAGGTCTTGACTCGTCATCTCCCTACGAGCAGTACTTC.

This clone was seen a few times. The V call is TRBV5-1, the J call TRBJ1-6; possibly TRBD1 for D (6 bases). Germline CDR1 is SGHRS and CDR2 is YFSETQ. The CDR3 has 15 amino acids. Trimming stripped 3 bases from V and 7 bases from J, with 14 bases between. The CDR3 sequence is CASSSDGDTNSPLHF. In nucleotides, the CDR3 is TGCGCCAGCAGCTCCGACGGGGACACGAATTCACCCCTCCACTTT.

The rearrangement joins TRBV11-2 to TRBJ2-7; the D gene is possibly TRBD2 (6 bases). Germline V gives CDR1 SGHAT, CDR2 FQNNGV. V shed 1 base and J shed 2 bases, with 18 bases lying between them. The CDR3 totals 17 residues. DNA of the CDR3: TGTGCCAGCAGCTTAGCCTCGGGACTCTCCTCGACCTACGAGCAGTACTTC. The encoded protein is CASSLASGLSSTYEQYF.

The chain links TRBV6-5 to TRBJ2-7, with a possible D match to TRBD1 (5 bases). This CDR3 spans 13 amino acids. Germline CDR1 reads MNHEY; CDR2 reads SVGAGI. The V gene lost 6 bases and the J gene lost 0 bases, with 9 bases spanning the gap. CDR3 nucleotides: TGTGCCAGCAGCTTACAGGTCTCCTACGAGCAGTACTTC. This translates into CASSLQVSYEQYF.

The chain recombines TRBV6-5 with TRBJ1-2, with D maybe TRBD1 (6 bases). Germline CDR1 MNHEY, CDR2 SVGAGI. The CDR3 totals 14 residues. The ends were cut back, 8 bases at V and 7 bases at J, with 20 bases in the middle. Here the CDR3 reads CASQRYPTGSGYTF. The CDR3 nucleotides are TGTGCCAGCCAGAGATACCCTACAGGGAGTGGCTACACCTTC.

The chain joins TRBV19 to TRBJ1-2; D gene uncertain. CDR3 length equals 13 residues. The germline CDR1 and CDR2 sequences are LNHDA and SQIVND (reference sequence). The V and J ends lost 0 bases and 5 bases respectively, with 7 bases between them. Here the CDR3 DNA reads TGTGCCAGTAGTATAGACGGACTTTATGGCTACACCTTC. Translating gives CASSIDGLYGYTF.

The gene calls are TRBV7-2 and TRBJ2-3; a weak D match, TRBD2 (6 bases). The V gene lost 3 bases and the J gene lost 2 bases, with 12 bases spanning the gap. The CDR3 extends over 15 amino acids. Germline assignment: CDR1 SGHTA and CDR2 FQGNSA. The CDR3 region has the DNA TGTGCCAGCAGCTTGGGCGGGGTGTACACAGATACGCAGTATTTT. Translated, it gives CASSLGGVYTDTQYF.

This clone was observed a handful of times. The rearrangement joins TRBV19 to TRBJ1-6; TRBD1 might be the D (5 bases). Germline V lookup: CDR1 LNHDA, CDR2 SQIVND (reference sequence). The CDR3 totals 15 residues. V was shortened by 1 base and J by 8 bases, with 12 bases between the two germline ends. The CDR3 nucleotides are TGTGCCAGTAGTATAGTGGGCAGGGTGGATTCACCCCTCCACTTT. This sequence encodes CASSIVGRVDSPLHF.

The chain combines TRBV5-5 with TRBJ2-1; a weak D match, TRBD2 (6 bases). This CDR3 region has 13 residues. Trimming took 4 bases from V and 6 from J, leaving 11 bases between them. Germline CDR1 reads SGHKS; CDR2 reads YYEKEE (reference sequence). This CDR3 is CASSRVGGNEQFF. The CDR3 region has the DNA TGTGCCAGCAGCCGGGTCGGGGGCAATGAGCAGTTCTTC.

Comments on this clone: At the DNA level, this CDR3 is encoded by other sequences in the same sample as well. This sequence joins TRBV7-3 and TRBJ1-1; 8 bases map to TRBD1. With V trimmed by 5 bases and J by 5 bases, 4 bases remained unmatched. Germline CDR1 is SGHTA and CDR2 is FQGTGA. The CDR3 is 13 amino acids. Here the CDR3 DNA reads TGTGCCAGCAGCCTTACAGGGGGGACTGAAGCTTTCTTT. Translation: CASSLTGGTEAFF.

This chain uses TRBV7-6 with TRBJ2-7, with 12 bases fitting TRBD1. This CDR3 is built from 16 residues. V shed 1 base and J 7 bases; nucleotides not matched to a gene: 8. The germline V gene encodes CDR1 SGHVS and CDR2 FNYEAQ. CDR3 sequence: CASSLGSGQGAGEQYF. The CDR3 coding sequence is TGTGCCAGCAGCTTAGGCTCGGGACAGGGGGCTGGTGAGCAGTACTTC.

CDR3 loop: CAWGPARDGYTF. CDR3 in DNA: TGTGCCTGGGGCCCCGCTCGGGATGGCTACACCTTC. This chain uses TRBV30 with TRBJ1-2; no reliable D call. With 5 bases removed from V and 6 bases from J, the gap between germline ends came to 13 bases. The CDR3 length is 12 residues. CDR1 and CDR2 from the germline V gene are GTSNPN and SVGIG (reference sequence).

In nucleotides, the CDR3 is TGTGCCAGCAGCTCCGACGCGGGGGCTAATGAAAAACTGTTTTTT. It encodes CASSSDAGANEKLFF. This chain joins TRBV7-6 and TRBJ1-4, with TRBD1 as a possible D gene (5 bases). Per germline, CDR1 SGHVS and CDR2 FNYEAQ. The CDR3 length is 15 residues. Trimming removed 4 bases from V and 3 bases from J, with 12 bases in between.

The CDR3, as DNA: TGTGCCAGCAGCTTTGAGGGGGTTCTGACTGAAGCTTTCTTT. This gives the protein CASSFEGVLTEAFF. The V gene is TRBV5-5, the J gene TRBJ1-1; tentatively, D is TRBD1 (6 bases). With 2 bases removed from V and 5 bases from J, the gap between germline ends came to 13 bases. CDR1 is SGHKS, CDR2 YYEKEE, per germline (reference sequence). CDR3 length: 14 amino acids. Full variable domain (outside the CDR3, taken from reference TRBV5-5 and TRBJ1-1): DAGVTQSPTHLIKTRGQQVTLRCSPISGHKSVSWYQQVLGQGPQFIFQYYEKEERGRGNFPDRFSARQFPNYSSELNVNALLLGDSALYLCASSFEGVLTEAFFGQGTRLTVV.

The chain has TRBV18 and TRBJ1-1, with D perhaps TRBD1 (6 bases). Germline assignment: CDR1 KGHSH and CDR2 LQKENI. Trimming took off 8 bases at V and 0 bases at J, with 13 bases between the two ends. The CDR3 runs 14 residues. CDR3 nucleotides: TGTGCCAGCACGCGGACAGAGATGAACACTGAAGCTTTCTTT. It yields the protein CASTRTEMNTEAFF.